This T cell receptor (beta chain) was identified during a study of T cell clonality in common variable immunodeficiency. V lost 0 bases, J lost 1 base, and 1 base stayed unmatched. Per the germline V gene, CDR1 is SGHRS and CDR2 is YFSETQ. The CDR3 consists of 15 residues. This clone was seen many times. The CDR3 end lies 3 residues beyond the end of the read and is filled in from the germline J gene. Measured with immunoSEQ multiplex PCR; TCRdb has only the in-frame clones, and not every one. The sample contains about 42,000 clones, none of them singletons. The sequenced material came from peripheral blood mononuclear cells. This chain connects TRBV5-1 to TRBJ2-7, with 10 bases aligning to TRBD2. The receptor was isolated from a person between 18 and 75 years old in good health. CDR3 sequence: CASSLALAGSYEQYF. The CDR3 DNA, read in part, is TGCGCCAGCAGCTTGGCACTAGCGGGGTCCTACGAG.